This T cell receptor beta chain emerged from a study of control samples from healthy donors and cancer patients. The CDR3 is made up of 15 amino acids. Germline-derived CDR1 and CDR2 are SGHDT and YYEEEE. V lost 2 bases and J lost 3, with 12 bases in between. This clone was recorded only once. Assay used: immunoSEQ multiplex PCR; TCRdb lists only in-frame clones, some missing. The profile covers fewer than 250,000 clones, with 91% appearing a single time and approximately 1.8% taken by the ten largest. The chain links TRBV5-6 to TRBJ1-3; tentative D call: TRBD1 (5 bases). The sequence derives from a man aged 25-45 years in good health. Material for sequencing was blood. DNA for the CDR3: TGTGCCAGCAGCTTAAAGGCAGGGAATGGAAACACCATATATTTT. Its protein product is CASSLKAGNGNTIYF.